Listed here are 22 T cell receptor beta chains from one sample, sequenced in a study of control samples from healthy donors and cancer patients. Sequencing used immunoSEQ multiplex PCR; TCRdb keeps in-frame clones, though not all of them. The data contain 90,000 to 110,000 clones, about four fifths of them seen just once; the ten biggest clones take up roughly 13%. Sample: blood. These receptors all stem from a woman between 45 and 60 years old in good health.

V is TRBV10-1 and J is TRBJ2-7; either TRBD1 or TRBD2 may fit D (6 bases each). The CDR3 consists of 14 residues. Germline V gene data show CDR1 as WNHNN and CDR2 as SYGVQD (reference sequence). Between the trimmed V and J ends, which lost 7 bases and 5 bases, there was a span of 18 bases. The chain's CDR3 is CASTLGGLIHEQYF. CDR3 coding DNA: TGCGCCAGCACCCTAGGGGGACTTATCCACGAGCAGTACTTC.

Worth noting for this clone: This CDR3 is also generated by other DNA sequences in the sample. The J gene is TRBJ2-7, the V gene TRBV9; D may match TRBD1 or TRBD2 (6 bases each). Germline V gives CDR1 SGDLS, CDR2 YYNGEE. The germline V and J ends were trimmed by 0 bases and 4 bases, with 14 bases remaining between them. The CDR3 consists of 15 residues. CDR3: CASSVEGRGAYEQYF. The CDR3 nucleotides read TGTGCCAGCAGCGTAGAAGGAAGGGGGGCTTACGAGCAGTACTTC. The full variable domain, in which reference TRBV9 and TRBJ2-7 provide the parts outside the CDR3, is DSGVTQTPKHLITATGQRVTLRCSPRSGDLSVYWYQQSLDQGLQFLIQYYNGEERAKGNILERFSAQQFPDLHSELNLSSLELGDSALYFCASSVEGRGAYEQYFGPGTRLTVT.

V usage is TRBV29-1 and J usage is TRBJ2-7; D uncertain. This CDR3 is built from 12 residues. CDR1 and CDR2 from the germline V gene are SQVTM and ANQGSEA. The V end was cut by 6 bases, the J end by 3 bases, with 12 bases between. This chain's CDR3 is CSVMLVSYEQYF. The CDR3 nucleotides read TGCAGCGTGATGTTGGTCAGCTACGAGCAGTACTTC.

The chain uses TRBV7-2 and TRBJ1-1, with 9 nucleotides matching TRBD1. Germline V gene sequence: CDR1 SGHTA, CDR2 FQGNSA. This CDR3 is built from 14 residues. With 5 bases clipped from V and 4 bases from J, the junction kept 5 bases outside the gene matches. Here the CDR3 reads CASSATGGSTEAFF. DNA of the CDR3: TGTGCCAGCAGCGCGACAGGGGGAAGCACTGAAGCTTTCTTT.

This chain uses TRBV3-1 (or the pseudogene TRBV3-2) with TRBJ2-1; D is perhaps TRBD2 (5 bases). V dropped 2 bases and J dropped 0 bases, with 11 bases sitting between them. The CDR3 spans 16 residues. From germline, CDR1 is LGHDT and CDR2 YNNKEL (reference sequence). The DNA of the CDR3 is TGTGCCAGCAGCCAATCCGAGCGGAGCTCCTACAATGAGCAGTTCTTC. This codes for CASSQSERSSYNEQFF.

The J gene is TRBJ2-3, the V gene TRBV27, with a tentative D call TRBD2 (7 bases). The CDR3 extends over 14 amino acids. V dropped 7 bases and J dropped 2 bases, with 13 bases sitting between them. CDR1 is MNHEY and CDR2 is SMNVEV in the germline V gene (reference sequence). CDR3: CASTFGGATDTQYF. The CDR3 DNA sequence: TGTGCCAGCACGTTTGGGGGGGCCACAGATACGCAGTATTTT.

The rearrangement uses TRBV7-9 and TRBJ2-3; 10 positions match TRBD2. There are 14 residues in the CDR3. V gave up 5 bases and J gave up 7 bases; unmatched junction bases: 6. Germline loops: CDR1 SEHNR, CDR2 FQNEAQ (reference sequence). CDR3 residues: CASSASGSPYTQYF. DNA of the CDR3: TGTGCCAGCAGCGCTAGCGGGAGCCCTTATACGCAGTATTTT. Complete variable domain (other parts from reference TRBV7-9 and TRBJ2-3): DTGVSQNPRHKITKRGQNVTFRCDPISEHNRLYWYRQTLGQGPEFLTYFQNEAQLEKSRLLSDRFSAERPKGSFSTLEIQRTEQGDSAMYLCASSASGSPYTQYFGPGTRLTVL.

The CDR3 DNA is TGTGCCAGCAGTACGACGGGGGCCGGCTACGAGCAGTACTTC. Encoded protein: CASSTTGAGYEQYF. This chain connects TRBV28 to TRBJ2-7; D tentatively reads TRBD1 or TRBD2 (6 bases each). V lost 5 bases and J lost 3, with 14 bases in between. This CDR3 comprises 14 residues. Germline V gene lookup returns CDR1 MDHEN and CDR2 SYDVKM.

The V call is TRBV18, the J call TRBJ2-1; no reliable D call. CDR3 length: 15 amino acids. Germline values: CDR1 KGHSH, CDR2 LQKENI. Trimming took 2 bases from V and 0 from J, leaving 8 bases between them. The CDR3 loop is CASSPELSSYNEQFF. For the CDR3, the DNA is TGTGCCAGCTCACCAGAGCTGAGCTCCTACAATGAGCAGTTCTTC.

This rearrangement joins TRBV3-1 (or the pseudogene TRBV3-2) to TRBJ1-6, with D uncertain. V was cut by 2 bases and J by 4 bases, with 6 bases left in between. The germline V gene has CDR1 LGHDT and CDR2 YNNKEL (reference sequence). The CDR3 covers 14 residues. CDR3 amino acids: CASSQQVYNSPLHF. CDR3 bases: TGTGCCAGCAGCCAACAGGTATATAATTCACCCCTCCACTTT.

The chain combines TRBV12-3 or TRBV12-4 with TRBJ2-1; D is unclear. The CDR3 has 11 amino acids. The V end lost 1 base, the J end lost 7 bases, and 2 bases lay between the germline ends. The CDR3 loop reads CASSLGNEQFF. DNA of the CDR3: TGTGCCAGCAGTTTAGGTAATGAGCAGTTCTTC.

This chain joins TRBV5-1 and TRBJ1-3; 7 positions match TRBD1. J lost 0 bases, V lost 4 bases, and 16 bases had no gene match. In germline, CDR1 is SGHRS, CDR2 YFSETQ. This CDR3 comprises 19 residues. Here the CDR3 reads CASSPVVSGTVYSGNTIYF. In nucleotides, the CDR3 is TGCGCCAGCAGCCCGGTTGTTTCGGGGACAGTCTACTCTGGAAACACCATATATTTT.

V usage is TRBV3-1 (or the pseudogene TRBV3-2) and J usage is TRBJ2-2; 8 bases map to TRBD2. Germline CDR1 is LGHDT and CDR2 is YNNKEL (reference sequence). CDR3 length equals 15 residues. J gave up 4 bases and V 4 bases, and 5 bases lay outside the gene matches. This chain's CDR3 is CASSPGTRSTGELFF. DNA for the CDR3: TGTGCCAGCAGCCCCGGGACTAGGAGCACCGGGGAGCTGTTTTTT.

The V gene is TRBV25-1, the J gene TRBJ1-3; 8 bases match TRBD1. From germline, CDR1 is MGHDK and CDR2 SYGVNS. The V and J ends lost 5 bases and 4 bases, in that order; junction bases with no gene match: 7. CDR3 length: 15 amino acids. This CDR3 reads CASSPRDRLGNTIYF. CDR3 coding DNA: TGTGCCAGCAGTCCGCGGGACAGGTTGGGAAACACCATATATTTT.

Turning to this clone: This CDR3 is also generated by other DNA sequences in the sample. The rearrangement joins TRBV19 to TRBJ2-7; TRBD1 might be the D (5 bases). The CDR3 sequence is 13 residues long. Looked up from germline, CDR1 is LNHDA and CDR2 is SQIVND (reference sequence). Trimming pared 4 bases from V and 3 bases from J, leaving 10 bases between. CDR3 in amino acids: CASSRGTNYEQYF. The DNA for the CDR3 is TGTGCCAGTAGTAGGGGCACTAACTACGAGCAGTACTTC.

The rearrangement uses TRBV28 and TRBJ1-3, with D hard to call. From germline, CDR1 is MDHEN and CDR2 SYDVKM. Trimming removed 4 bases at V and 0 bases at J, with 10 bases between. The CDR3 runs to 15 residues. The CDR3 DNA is TGTGCCAGCAGTTCAGTCGTTCACTCTGGAAACACCATATATTTT. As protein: CASSSVVHSGNTIYF. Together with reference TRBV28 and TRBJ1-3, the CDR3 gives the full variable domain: DVKVTQSSRYLVKRTGEKVFLECVQDMDHENMFWYRQDPGLGLRLIYFSYDVKMKEKGDIPEGYSVSREKKERFSLILESASTNQTSMYLCASSSVVHSGNTIYFGEGSWLTVV.

CDR3 sequence: CSVEEAGGETQYF. CDR3 DNA: TGCAGCGTCGAGGAGGCAGGGGGAGAGACCCAGTACTTC. V usage is TRBV29-1 and J usage is TRBJ2-5; 7 bases line up with TRBD1. The V and J ends lost 6 bases and 4 bases, in that order; junction bases with no gene match: 8. This CDR3 comprises 13 residues. Germline CDR1 is SQVTM and CDR2 is ANQGSEA.

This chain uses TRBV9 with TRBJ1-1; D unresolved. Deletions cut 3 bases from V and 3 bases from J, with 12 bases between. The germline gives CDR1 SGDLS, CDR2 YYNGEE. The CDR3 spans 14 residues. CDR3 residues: CASSATISDTEAFF. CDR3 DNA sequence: TGTGCCAGCAGCGCCACAATCTCTGACACTGAAGCTTTCTTT.

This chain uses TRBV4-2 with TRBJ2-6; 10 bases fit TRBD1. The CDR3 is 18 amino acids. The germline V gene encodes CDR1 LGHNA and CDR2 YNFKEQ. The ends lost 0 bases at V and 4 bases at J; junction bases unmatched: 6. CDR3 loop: CASSQDWGTGDGANVLTF. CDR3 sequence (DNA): TGTGCCAGCAGCCAAGATTGGGGGACAGGGGACGGGGCCAACGTCCTGACTTTC.

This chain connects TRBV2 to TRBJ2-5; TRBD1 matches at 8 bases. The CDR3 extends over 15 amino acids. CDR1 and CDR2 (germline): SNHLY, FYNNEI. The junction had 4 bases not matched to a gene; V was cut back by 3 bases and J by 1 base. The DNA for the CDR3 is TGTGCCAGCAGTGAGACAGGGGAACTCCAAGAGACCCAGTACTTC. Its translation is CASSETGELQETQYF. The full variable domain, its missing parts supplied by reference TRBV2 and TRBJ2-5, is EPEVTQTPSHQVTQMGQEVILRCVPISNHLYFYWYRQILGQKVEFLVSFYNNEISEKSEIFDDQFSVERPDGSNFTLKIRSTKLEDSAMYFCASSETGELQETQYFGPGTRLLVL.

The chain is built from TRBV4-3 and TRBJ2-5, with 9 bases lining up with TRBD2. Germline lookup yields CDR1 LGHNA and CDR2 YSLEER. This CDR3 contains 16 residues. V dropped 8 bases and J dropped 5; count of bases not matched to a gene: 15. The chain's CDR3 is CASARGSGGLVETQYF. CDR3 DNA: TGCGCCAGCGCCAGAGGAAGCGGGGGGCTTGTGGAGACCCAGTACTTC.

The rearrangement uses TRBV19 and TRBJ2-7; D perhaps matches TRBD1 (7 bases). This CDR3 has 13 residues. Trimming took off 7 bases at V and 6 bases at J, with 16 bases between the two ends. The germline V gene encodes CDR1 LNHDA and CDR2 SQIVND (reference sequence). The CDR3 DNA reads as TGTGCCAGTACCCGGACGGAGGGGGCCGAGCAGTACTTC. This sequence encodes CASTRTEGAEQYF. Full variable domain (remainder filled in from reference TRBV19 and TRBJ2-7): DGGITQSPKYLFRKEGQNVTLSCEQNLNHDAMYWYRQDPGQGLRLIYYSQIVNDFQKGDIAEGYSVSREKKESFPLTVTSAQKNPTAFYLCASTRTEGAEQYFGPGTRLTVT.